This TCR beta chain was observed in a study of cytomegalovirus exposure and HLA in healthy donors. Study-level background: As an earlier analysis found, about 179 million T cells yielded 117 million unique TCR beta sequences. Overall study results and limits: HLA alleles were associated with 15,000 to 20,000 TCR beta sequences in a later analysis at 0.05 false discovery rate. Later work found that TCR association rates differed between HLA loci; DRB1 had the most and HLA-C the fewest.

Donors likely had unrecorded immune exposures despite being nominally healthy when sampled. It was with 60 Vbeta and 13 Jbeta primers that the PCR ran. Data came from immunoSEQ multiplex PCR; TCRdb stores just in-frame clones and leaves some out. This sample's clone table lists around 130,000 clones. About this clone: The antigen is unknown.

The receptor was derived from a woman between 35 and 50 years old in good health and CMV-seronegative. Sample: PBMCs.

The CDR3 DNA is TGTGCCAGCAGCGTAGGATCACGAGAAGAGACCCAGTACTTC. Encoded protein: CASSVGSREETQYF. The chain uses TRBV9 and TRBJ2-5; D ambiguous. The CDR3 totals 14 residues. V lost 0 bases to trimming and J lost 3 bases, with 9 bases between them. Germline CDR1 is SGDLS and CDR2 is YYNGEE.